The text below deals with one T cell receptor beta chain. V lost 6 bases, J lost 6 bases, and 7 bases stayed unmatched. This CDR3 is built from 13 residues. Germline V gene data show CDR1 as LNHDA and CDR2 as SQIVND (reference sequence). The sample comes from a study of cytomegalovirus exposure and HLA in healthy donors. PCR used 60 Vbeta primers and 13 Jbeta primers. TCRdb's copy holds only in-frame clones and misses some; the assay was immunoSEQ multiplex PCR. Among some 120,000 clones, just under 75% were seen once, and the ten largest hold about 4.5%. The rearrangement joins TRBV19 to TRBJ1-1; TRBD1 agrees at 7 bases. The source is a man aged 55 to 70 in good health and CMV-seropositive. Sequenced input: PBMCs. The CDR3 bases are TGTGCCAGTAGAGCGACAGGGTTCGCTGAAGCTTTCTTT. This codes for CASRATGFAEAFF.